One sample yielded the 30 T cell receptor beta chains listed below, sequenced in a study of blood T cell repertoires in COVID-19 (dated by TCRdb to about 2020). Library method: the immunoSEQ multiplex PCR assay. TCRdb retrieved this table from immuneACCESS and kept in-frame rearrangements only. Not all clones are present; in checked studies, unresolved V genes account for under half, and no reason is known for the remainder. The sample contains around 170,000 clones, about nine tenths of them found a single time. The ten biggest clones cover roughly 10% of the sample. Sequenced material: PBMCs or T cells enriched from blood (not recorded which). The receptors come from a woman aged 18-35 years who had recovered from COVID-19.

This chain uses TRBV5-8 with TRBJ1-1; TRBD1 aligns across 10 bases. From germline, CDR1 is SGHTS and CDR2 YDEGEE. With V trimmed by 0 bases and J by 5 bases, 7 bases remained unmatched. This CDR3 is 16 amino acids long. The CDR3 DNA reads as TGTGCCAGCAGCTTGGTTGGGACAGGGGCTGGGACTGAAGCTTTCTTT. This gives the protein CASSLVGTGAGTEAFF.

J is TRBJ2-2 and V is TRBV24-1; TRBD1 matches at 11 bases. V lost 3 bases, J lost 5 bases, and 4 bases stayed unmatched. Germline V gene lookup returns CDR1 KGHDR and CDR2 SFDVKD. The CDR3 loop spans 16 amino acids. The CDR3 is CATSDRDRGLTGELFF. The DNA of the CDR3 is TGTGCCACCAGTGATCGGGACAGGGGGTTAACCGGGGAGCTGTTTTTT.

The CDR3 protein is CASSAETGLSGGYTF. The CDR3 bases are TGTGCCAGCAGCGCAGAGACAGGGCTGAGCGGGGGCTACACCTTC. The chain couples TRBV7-2 to TRBJ1-2; 7 nucleotides match TRBD1. This CDR3 region has 15 residues. V was clipped by 5 bases and J by 8 bases; unmatched bases: 14. The germline CDR1 and CDR2 sequences are SGHTA and FQGNSA.

The V and J genes are TRBV7-9 and TRBJ2-7; TRBD1 matches 10 bases. V shed 5 bases, J shed 4 bases, and the junction held 5 bases outside the gene matches. This CDR3 has 14 residues. Germline V gene data show CDR1 as SEHNR and CDR2 as FQNEAQ (reference sequence). In DNA form, the CDR3 reads TGTGCCAGCAGCCCCGGGACAGGGGTGTACGAGCAGTACTTC. Translating gives CASSPGTGVYEQYF.

This clone was observed a handful of times. Additional DNA sequences in this sample encode the identical CDR3. This chain joins TRBV28 and TRBJ2-7, with 8 bases aligning to TRBD2. V lost 2 bases and J lost 2; bases outside the gene matches: 2. Germline values: CDR1 MDHEN, CDR2 SYDVKM. This CDR3 is built from 14 residues. This CDR3 is CASSLAGGTYEQYF. The CDR3 DNA follows: TGTGCCAGCAGTTTAGCGGGAGGTACCTACGAGCAGTACTTC. Filled out from reference TRBV28 and TRBJ2-7, the complete variable domain reads DVKVTQSSRYLVKRTGEKVFLECVQDMDHENMFWYRQDPGLGLRLIYFSYDVKMKEKGDIPEGYSVSREKKERFSLILESASTNQTSMYLCASSLAGGTYEQYFGPGTRLTVT.

This chain links TRBV10-1 with TRBJ1-1; D uncertain. CDR1 is WNHNN, CDR2 SYGVQD, per germline (reference sequence). The CDR3 totals 16 residues. With 0 bases removed from V and 8 bases from J, the gap between germline ends came to 19 bases. This CDR3 is CASSESIFTPSGEAFF. As DNA, the CDR3 is TGCGCCAGCAGTGAGTCGATATTTACGCCGAGCGGAGAAGCTTTCTTT.

The rearrangement links TRBV30 to TRBJ1-4; 8 positions agree with TRBD1. After removal of 4 bases from V and 5 bases from J, the junction contained 6 bases not matched to a gene. Germline V gene sequence: CDR1 GTSNPN, CDR2 SVGIG (reference sequence). The CDR3 consists of 14 residues. The CDR3, as DNA: TGTGCCTGGAATGGACAGGGAGGGAATGAAAAACTGTTTTTT. It translates to CAWNGQGGNEKLFF.

This rearrangement joins TRBV2 to TRBJ1-6; TRBD1 matches 8 bases. CDR1 is SNHLY and CDR2 is FYNNEI in the germline V gene. The CDR3 consists of 14 residues. Losses at the gene ends were 4 bases for V and 9 bases for J; bases not matched to a gene: 5. CDR3 region: CASSAGGKGSPLHF. The CDR3 DNA reads as TGTGCCAGCAGTGCAGGGGGCAAGGGTTCACCCCTCCACTTT.

This clone was seen only once. The chain combines TRBV7-2 with TRBJ2-5; the D gene is possibly TRBD1 (5 bases). Germline lookup yields CDR1 SGHTA and CDR2 FQGNSA. V was clipped by 6 bases and J by 5 bases, with 13 bases between them. The CDR3 is made up of 13 amino acids. The CDR3, as DNA: TGTGCCAGCAGTGCGGCAGGGTTGGAGACCCAGTACTTC. Its protein product is CASSAAGLETQYF. Supplemented by reference TRBV7-2 and TRBJ2-5, the full variable domain reads GAGVSQSPSNKVTEKGKDVELRCDPISGHTALYWYRQSLGQGLEFLIYFQGNSAPDKSGLPSDRFSAERTGGSVSTLTIQRTQQEDSAVYLCASSAAGLETQYFGPGTRLLVL.

The rearrangement joins TRBV28 to TRBJ2-7, with D maybe TRBD1 (6 bases). Per germline, CDR1 MDHEN and CDR2 SYDVKM. Trimming left V 3 bases short and J 6 bases short, with 18 bases between. The CDR3 spans 15 residues. CDR3 DNA: TGTGCCAGCAGTTTTTCGGACAGAGGAGAGGGCGAGCAGTACTTC. Its protein is CASSFSDRGEGEQYF.

The rearrangement joins TRBV10-3 to TRBJ1-1; 7 positions agree with TRBD1. This CDR3 comprises 12 residues. CDR1 and CDR2 from the germline V gene are ENHRY and SYGVKD. The ends lost 10 bases at V and 4 bases at J; junction bases unmatched: 6. As DNA, the CDR3 is TGTGCCACCCGACAGGGTACCACTGAAGCTTTCTTT. Amino acids: CATRQGTTEAFF.

The chain combines TRBV7-2 with TRBJ2-5; 9 bases are a match to TRBD2. CDR1 and CDR2 (germline): SGHTA, FQGNSA. After removal of 6 bases from V and 7 bases from J, the junction contained 12 bases not matched to a gene. CDR3 length: 15 amino acids. The CDR3 sequence is CASRIAGAKAATQYF. The CDR3 coding sequence is TGTGCCAGCAGAATAGCGGGGGCCAAGGCCGCGACCCAGTACTTC.

V is TRBV19 and J is TRBJ1-2; D uncertain. Trimming removed 7 bases at V and 6 bases at J, with 18 bases between. CDR3 length: 14 amino acids. Germline CDR1 is LNHDA and CDR2 is SQIVND (reference sequence). The CDR3 spells CASTGSGLPHGYTF. DNA for the CDR3: TGTGCCAGTACCGGAAGTGGACTACCACATGGCTACACCTTC.

V usage is TRBV19 and J usage is TRBJ1-2; D is ambiguous. The CDR3 is 14 amino acids. Trimming pared 4 bases from V and 3 bases from J, leaving 12 bases between. The V gene's germline CDR1 is LNHDA and CDR2 SQIVND (reference sequence). CDR3 in amino acids: CASSTSHEYYGYTF. The DNA for the CDR3 is TGTGCCAGTAGTACCTCCCACGAGTACTATGGCTACACCTTC.

The CDR3 nucleotides read TGTGCCAGCTCACCTTCGACAGGGGGCGGCACTGAAGCTTTCTTT. This translates into CASSPSTGGGTEAFF. V usage is TRBV18 and J usage is TRBJ1-1; 10 bases map to TRBD1. There are 15 residues in the CDR3. Germline values: CDR1 KGHSH, CDR2 LQKENI. The trim removed 3 bases at V and 4 bases at J, leaving 5 bases unmatched.

This chain joins TRBV5-1 and TRBJ1-1; possibly TRBD1 for D (5 bases). Trimming took off 3 bases at V and 6 bases at J, with 12 bases between the two ends. CDR1 and CDR2 (germline): SGHRS, YFSETQ. This CDR3 is 13 amino acids long. The CDR3 sequence: CASSWGDGPEAFF. The CDR3 DNA is TGCGCCAGCAGCTGGGGGGACGGACCTGAAGCTTTCTTT.

This clone came up a few times. The chain carries TRBV2 and TRBJ1-5, with 7 bases identical to TRBD1. J lost 3 bases, V lost 8 bases, and 10 bases had no gene match. CDR1 and CDR2 from the germline V gene are SNHLY and FYNNEI. CDR3 length equals 15 residues. In DNA, the CDR3 is TGTGCCAGCGATCTTAGGACAGGATCCAATCAGCCCCAGCATTTT. Amino acid sequence: CASDLRTGSNQPQHF.

Only one count was recorded for this clone. This sequence joins TRBV18 and TRBJ2-7; 9 bases align to TRBD1. Trimming removed 2 bases from V and 1 base from J; junction bases left unmatched: 0. Germline V lookup: CDR1 KGHSH, CDR2 LQKENI. The length of the CDR3 is 14 residues. CDR3 coding DNA: TGTGCCAGCTCACCAGGACAGGGGTCCTACGAGCAGTACTTC. Amino acid sequence: CASSPGQGSYEQYF.

This clone was recorded once. The chain couples TRBV28 to TRBJ1-5; TRBD1 is a possible D gene (5 bases). There are 18 residues in the CDR3. CDR1 and CDR2 from the germline V gene are MDHEN and SYDVKM. V was trimmed by 5 bases and J by 5 bases, leaving 25 bases between them. The CDR3 loop is CASSINLDIPQRDQPQHF. In DNA form, the CDR3 reads TGTGCCAGCAGTATAAACCTGGACATCCCCCAGCGGGATCAGCCCCAGCATTTT.

The rearrangement uses TRBV5-6 and TRBJ1-5, with D possibly TRBD1 on 6 matching bases. The germline V gene encodes CDR1 SGHDT and CDR2 YYEEEE. This CDR3 contains 16 residues. Trimming took 2 bases from V and 0 from J, leaving 12 bases between them. CDR3 bases: TGTGCCAGCAGCTTTCGGGGGGGCTATAGCAATCAGCCCCAGCATTTT. It codes for CASSFRGGYSNQPQHF.

This clone appeared once. The chain combines TRBV12-3 or TRBV12-4 with TRBJ2-3; D not certain. The CDR3 totals 13 residues. Trimming removed 3 bases from V and 8 bases from J, with 12 bases in between. Here the CDR3 DNA reads TGTGCCAGCAGTTTTGCCGGCCCAGGTACGCAGTATTTT. This sequence encodes CASSFAGPGTQYF.

This clone has more than one count but fewer than ten. This chain links TRBV24-1 with TRBJ2-2; D is ambiguous. CDR1 is KGHDR, CDR2 SFDVKD, per germline. This CDR3 has 12 amino acids. Trimming removed 9 bases from V and 3 bases from J, with 7 bases in between. The CDR3 nucleotides read TGTGCCACCTCCGGTGACACCGGGGAGCTGTTTTTT. Its translation is CATSGDTGELFF.

The chain employs TRBV4-3 and TRBJ1-6; no clear D. Trimming stripped 0 bases from V and 2 bases from J, with 2 bases between. Germline V gene lookup returns CDR1 LGHNA and CDR2 YSLEER. CDR3 length: 14 amino acids. The CDR3 region is CASSQDTYNSPLHF. The CDR3 DNA sequence: TGCGCCAGCAGCCAAGACACCTATAATTCACCCCTCCACTTT.

The V and J genes are TRBV25-1 and TRBJ2-2; 11 bases line up with TRBD1. Trimming took 6 bases from V and 4 from J; bases not matched to a gene: 13. CDR1 is MGHDK, CDR2 SYGVNS, per germline. The CDR3 is 18 residues long. This CDR3 is CASSRTGGADKVTGELFF. The CDR3 nucleotides are TGTGCCAGCAGCCGGACAGGGGGCGCCGACAAAGTCACCGGGGAGCTGTTTTTT.

V usage is TRBV15 and J usage is TRBJ2-7, with TRBD1 identical over 7 bases. V trimming: 3 bases; J trimming: 5 bases; junction bases outside the gene matches: 7. This CDR3 spans 14 amino acids. From germline, CDR1 is LNHNV and CDR2 YYDKDF (reference sequence). CDR3 in amino acids: CATSRGDRLHEQYF. The CDR3 DNA reads as TGTGCCACCAGCAGGGGGGACAGACTCCACGAGCAGTACTTC.

The J gene is TRBJ1-2, the V gene TRBV19; 9 nucleotides align to TRBD1. V gave up 0 bases and J gave up 8 bases; unmatched junction bases: 10. This CDR3 is built from 16 residues. Germline V CDR1 and CDR2: LNHDA, SQIVND (reference sequence). CDR3 in amino acids: CASSIDWGTGSSGYTF. CDR3 DNA sequence: TGTGCCAGTAGTATAGATTGGGGGACAGGGTCGAGCGGCTACACCTTC.

The rearrangement uses TRBV10-1 and TRBJ1-1; TRBD1 aligns across 8 bases. Losses at the gene ends were 3 bases for V and 6 bases for J; bases not matched to a gene: 3. The CDR3 contains 13 residues. Germline V gene data show CDR1 as WNHNN and CDR2 as SYGVQD (reference sequence). The CDR3 region is CASSDVQGAEAFF. In DNA, the CDR3 is TGCGCCAGCAGTGACGTACAGGGGGCTGAAGCTTTCTTT.

This clone was counted a single time. The rearrangement links TRBV5-1 to TRBJ2-7; D is possibly TRBD2 (5 bases). The V end was cut by 3 bases, the J end by 6 bases, with 7 bases between. This CDR3 has 11 residues. From germline, CDR1 is SGHRS and CDR2 YFSETQ. The DNA of the CDR3 is TGCGCCAGCAGCTGGGAGTCCGAGCAGTACTTC. Its protein is CASSWESEQYF.

This sequence joins TRBV28 and TRBJ2-1; 10 bases agree with TRBD2. The CDR3 consists of 15 residues. Looked up from germline, CDR1 is MDHEN and CDR2 is SYDVKM. V gave up 8 bases and J gave up 5 bases; unmatched junction bases: 9. CDR3 sequence: CASFGGSGGNNEQFF. The CDR3 DNA reads as TGTGCCAGCTTTGGCGGTAGCGGGGGGAACAATGAGCAGTTCTTC.

The chain is built from TRBV5-1 and TRBJ1-2; no clear D gene. There are 15 residues in the CDR3. V gave up 0 bases and J gave up 0 bases, with 9 bases separating them. Per the germline V gene, CDR1 is SGHRS and CDR2 is YFSETQ. CDR3 nucleotides: TGCGCCAGCAGCTTGGATGGGCCGACTAACTATGGCTACACCTTC. This encodes CASSLDGPTNYGYTF.